What follows are 9 T cell receptor beta chains derived from one specimen sequenced in a study of Graves' ophthalmopathy and Graves' hyperthyroidism. RNA transcripts provided the template for amplifying TCR beta CDR3 regions. After a first-round RT-PCR with HTBI primers, a second-round multiplex PCR was run. TCRdb fed the multiplex PCR reads into MiXCR, producing one record per CDR3 protein. The sample holds 650,000 to 900,000 distinct CDR3 sequences, roughly two fifths seen once. Sequenced: peripheral blood. These receptors all come from an adult man with Graves' ophthalmopathy.

The V call is TRBV12-3 or TRBV12-4, the J call TRBJ1-5; TRBD1 matches 11 bases. Trimming at V came to 3 bases and at J to 0 bases, leaving 10 bases not matched to a gene. The CDR3 contains 19 residues. The DNA of the CDR3 is TGTGCCAGCAGTTTTATGGGGACAGGGGGACCGTATAGCAATCAGCCCCAGCATTTT. Protein: CASSFMGTGGPYSNQPQHF.

Only a few counts were recorded for this clonotype. The chain carries TRBV6-5 and TRBJ2-6; 7 bases align to TRBD1. Trimming removed 6 bases from V and 0 bases from J; junction bases left unmatched: 8. The CDR3 extends over 17 amino acids. Germline V gene lookup returns CDR1 MNHEY and CDR2 SVGAGI. This CDR3 reads CASRRQGPDSGANVLTF. The CDR3 nucleotides read TGTGCCAGCAGGAGACAGGGACCTGACTCTGGGGCCAACGTCCTGACTTTC.

Comments on this clonotype: One end of the junction fails to match germline, which may point to a read error. The gene calls are TRBV7-2 and TRBJ2-7; the match to TRBD1 covers 9 bases. This CDR3 contains 15 residues. Per germline, CDR1 SGHTA and CDR2 FQGNSA. CDR3 sequence (DNA): TGCGCCAGCAGCCGCGGGACAGGGCAGTCCTACGAGCAGTACTTC. It codes for CASSRGTGQSYEQYF.

The chain recombines TRBV12-3 or TRBV12-4 with TRBJ2-2, with D maybe TRBD2 (6 bases). Trimming took off 5 bases at V and 8 bases at J, with 24 bases between the two ends. The CDR3 covers 17 residues. CDR3 DNA sequence: TGTGCCAGCAGTCCTGAGGGAGGTGCCAAAATTGGAGGGGAGCTGTTTTTT. Translation gives CASSPEGGAKIGGELFF.

This clonotype was counted ten times or more. The J gene is TRBJ1-5, the V gene TRBV19; D call uncertain. CDR3 length: 16 residues. Germline CDR1 and CDR2: LNHDA and SQIVND (reference sequence). Trimming pared 4 bases from V and 2 bases from J, leaving 15 bases between. The CDR3 reads CASSRLSSSGNQPQHF. DNA of the CDR3: TGTGCCAGTAGTAGACTCAGTTCCTCGGGCAATCAGCCCCAGCATTTT.

In its sample, this clonotype was seen once. The chain uses TRBV2 and TRBJ1-5; TRBD1 matches at 11 bases. Germline CDR1 reads SNHLY; CDR2 reads FYNNEI. V shed 4 bases, J shed 11 bases, and the junction held 4 bases outside the gene matches. This CDR3 has 13 amino acids. This CDR3 reads CASSVGGQGAQHF. CDR3 nucleotide sequence: TGTGCCAGCAGTGTGGGGGGACAGGGGGCCCAGCATTTT.

The chain joins TRBV19 to TRBJ1-2; the match to TRBD1 covers 7 bases. The CDR3 consists of 14 residues. From germline, CDR1 is LNHDA and CDR2 SQIVND (reference sequence). V was pared by 8 bases and J by 3 bases, with 9 bases of the junction left unmatched. CDR3 nucleotide sequence: TGTGCCAGTGGAGCAGGGACAGCTTACTATGGCTACACCTTC. It is translated as CASGAGTAYYGYTF.

The chain couples TRBV29-1 to TRBJ1-1; the D gene is possibly TRBD1 (5 bases). The CDR3 is 12 amino acids. The V end was cut by 0 bases, the J end by 4 bases, with 6 bases between. Germline V gives CDR1 SQVTM, CDR2 ANQGSEA. DNA of the CDR3: TGCAGCGTTGAAGATAGGGGCACTGAAGCTTTCTTT. As protein: CSVEDRGTEAFF.

V and J are TRBV29-1 and TRBJ1-1; D ambiguous. Germline-derived CDR1 and CDR2 are SQVTM and ANQGSEA. V lost 4 bases and J lost 3, with 12 bases in between. The CDR3 has 13 amino acids. CDR3 loop: CSVVLGSDTEAFF. For the CDR3, the DNA is TGCAGCGTTGTATTGGGGTCCGACACTGAAGCTTTCTTT.